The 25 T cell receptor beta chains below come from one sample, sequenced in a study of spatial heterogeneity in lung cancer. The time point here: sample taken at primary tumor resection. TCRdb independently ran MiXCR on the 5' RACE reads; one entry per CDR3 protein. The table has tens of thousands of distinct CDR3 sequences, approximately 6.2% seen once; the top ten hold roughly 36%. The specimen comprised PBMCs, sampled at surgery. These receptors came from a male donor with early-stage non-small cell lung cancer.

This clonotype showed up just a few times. The CDR3 is CASSQVRGGIADTQYF. The CDR3 bases are TGCGCCAGCAGCCAAGTCCGGGGGGGAATCGCAGATACGCAGTATTTT. The chain employs TRBV4-1 and TRBJ2-3; 8 positions match TRBD2. The V segment lost 1 base and the J segment 4 bases; nucleotides outside the gene matches: 7. The CDR3 loop spans 16 amino acids. Germline CDR1 and CDR2: MGHRA and YSYEKL.

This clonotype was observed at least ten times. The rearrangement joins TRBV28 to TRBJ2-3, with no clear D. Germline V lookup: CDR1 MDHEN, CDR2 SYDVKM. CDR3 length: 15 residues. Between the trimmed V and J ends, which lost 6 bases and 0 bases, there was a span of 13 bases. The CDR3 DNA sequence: TGTGCCAGCAGCCCGAGCCTCCCTAGCACAGATACGCAGTATTTT. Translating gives CASSPSLPSTDTQYF.

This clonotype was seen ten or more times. The CDR3 sequence: CASSSIDWGAEQETQYF. The CDR3, as DNA: TGTGCCAGCAGTTCCATAGATTGGGGGGCGGAGCAAGAGACCCAGTACTTC. V usage is TRBV28 and J usage is TRBJ2-5, with D perhaps TRBD1 or TRBD2 (6 bases each). Trimming shortened V by 4 bases and J by 2 bases, and 20 bases separated the two germline ends. CDR1 and CDR2 (germline): MDHEN, SYDVKM. This CDR3 has 17 amino acids. Filled out from reference TRBV28 and TRBJ2-5, the complete variable domain reads DVKVTQSSRYLVKRTGEKVFLECVQDMDHENMFWYRQDPGLGLRLIYFSYDVKMKEKGDIPEGYSVSREKKERFSLILESASTNQTSMYLCASSSIDWGAEQETQYFGPGTRLLVL.

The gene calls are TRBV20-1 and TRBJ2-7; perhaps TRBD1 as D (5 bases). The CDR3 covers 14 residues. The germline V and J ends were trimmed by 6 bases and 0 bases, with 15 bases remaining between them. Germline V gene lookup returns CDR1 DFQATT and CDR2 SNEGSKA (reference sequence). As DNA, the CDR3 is TGCAGTGCGCGAAGGCAGGGTAGCTCCTACGAGCAGTACTTC. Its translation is CSARRQGSSYEQYF.

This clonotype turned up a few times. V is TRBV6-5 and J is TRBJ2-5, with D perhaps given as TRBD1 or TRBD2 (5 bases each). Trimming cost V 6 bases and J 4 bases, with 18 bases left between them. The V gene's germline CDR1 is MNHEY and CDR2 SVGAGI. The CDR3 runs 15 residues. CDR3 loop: CASRRTGTLIETQYF. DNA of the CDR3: TGTGCCAGCAGAAGGACGGGGACCTTAATAGAGACCCAGTACTTC.

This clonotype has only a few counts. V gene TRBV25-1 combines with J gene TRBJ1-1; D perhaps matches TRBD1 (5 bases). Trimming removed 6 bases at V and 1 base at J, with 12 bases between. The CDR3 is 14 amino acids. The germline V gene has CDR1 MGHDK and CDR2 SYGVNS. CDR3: CASSAYDRNTEAFF. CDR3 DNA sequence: TGTGCCAGCAGCGCTTACGACAGGAACACTGAAGCTTTCTTT.

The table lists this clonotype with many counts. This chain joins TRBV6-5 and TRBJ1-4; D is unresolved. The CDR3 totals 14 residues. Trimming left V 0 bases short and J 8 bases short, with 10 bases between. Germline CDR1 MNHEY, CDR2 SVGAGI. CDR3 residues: CASSYSGSGEKLFF. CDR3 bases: TGTGCCAGCAGTTACTCCGGCTCCGGGGAAAAACTGTTTTTT.

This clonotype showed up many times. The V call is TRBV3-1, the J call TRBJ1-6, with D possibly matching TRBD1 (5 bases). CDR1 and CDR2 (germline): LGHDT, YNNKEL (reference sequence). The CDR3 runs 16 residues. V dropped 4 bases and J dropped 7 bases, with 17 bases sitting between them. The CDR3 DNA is TGTGCCAGCAGCCCAGCTCTGGACACCGCCAATTCACCCCTCCACTTT. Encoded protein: CASSPALDTANSPLHF. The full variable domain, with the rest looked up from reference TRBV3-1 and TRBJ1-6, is DTAVSQTPKYLVTQMGNDKSIKCEQNLGHDTMYWYKQDSKKFLKIMFSYNNKELIINETVPNRFSPKSPDKAHLNLHINSLELGDSAVYFCASSPALDTANSPLHFGNGTRLTVT.

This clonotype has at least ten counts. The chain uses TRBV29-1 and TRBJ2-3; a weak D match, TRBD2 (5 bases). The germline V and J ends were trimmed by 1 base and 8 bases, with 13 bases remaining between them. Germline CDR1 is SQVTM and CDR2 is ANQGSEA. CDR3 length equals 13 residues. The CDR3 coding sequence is TGCAGCGTTGAAGCTTTCTTAGAGGGTACGCAGTATTTT. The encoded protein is CSVEAFLEGTQYF.

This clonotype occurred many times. CDR3 bases: TGTGCCAGCAGCAGGCAACCGCCACATCAGTACTTC. Residues: CASSRQPPHQYF. This chain links TRBV7-9 with TRBJ2-7; D unresolved. The CDR3 is 12 amino acids. Germline lookup yields CDR1 SEHNR and CDR2 FQNEAQ (reference sequence). The V end lost 5 bases, the J end lost 10 bases, and 15 bases lay between the germline ends.

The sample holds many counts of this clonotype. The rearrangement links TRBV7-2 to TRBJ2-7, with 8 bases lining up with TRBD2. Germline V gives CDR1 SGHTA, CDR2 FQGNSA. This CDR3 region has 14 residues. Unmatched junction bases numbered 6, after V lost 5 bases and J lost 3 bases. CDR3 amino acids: CASSTGLDGYEQYF. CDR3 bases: TGTGCCAGCAGCACGGGACTAGATGGCTACGAGCAGTACTTC.

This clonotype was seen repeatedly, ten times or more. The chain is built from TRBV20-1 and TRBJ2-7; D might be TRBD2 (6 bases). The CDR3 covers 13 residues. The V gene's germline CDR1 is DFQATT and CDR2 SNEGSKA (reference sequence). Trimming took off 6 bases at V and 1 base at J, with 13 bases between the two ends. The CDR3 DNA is TGCAGTGCAGAACAGGAGGGGTCCTACGAGCAGTACTTC. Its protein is CSAEQEGSYEQYF.

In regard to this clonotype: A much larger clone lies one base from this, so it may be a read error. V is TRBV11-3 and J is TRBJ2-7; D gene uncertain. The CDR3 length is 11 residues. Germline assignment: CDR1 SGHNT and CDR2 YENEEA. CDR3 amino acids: CACSLGIEQYF. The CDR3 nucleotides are TGTGCCTGCAGCTTAGGTATCGAGCAGTACTTC. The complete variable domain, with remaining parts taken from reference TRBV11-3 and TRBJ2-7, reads EAGVVQSPRYKIIEKKQPVAFWCNPISGHNTLYWYLQNLGQGPELLIRYENEEAVDDSQLPKDRFSAERLKGVDSTLKIQPAELGDSAVYLCACSLGIEQYFGPGTRLTVT.

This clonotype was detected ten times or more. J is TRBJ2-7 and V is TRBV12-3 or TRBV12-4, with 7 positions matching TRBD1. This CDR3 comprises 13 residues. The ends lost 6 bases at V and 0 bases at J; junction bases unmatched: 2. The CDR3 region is CASSDRASYEQYF. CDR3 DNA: TGTGCCAGCAGCGACAGGGCCTCCTACGAGCAGTACTTC.

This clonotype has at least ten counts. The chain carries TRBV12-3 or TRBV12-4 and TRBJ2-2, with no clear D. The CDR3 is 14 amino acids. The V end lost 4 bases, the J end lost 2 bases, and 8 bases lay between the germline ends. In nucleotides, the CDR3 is TGTGCCAGCAGTTGGTCAGGCAACACCGGGGAGCTGTTTTTT. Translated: CASSWSGNTGELFF.

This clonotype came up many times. The CDR3 nucleotides are TGTGCCAGCAGCCCAAGGAGGGCACATACGCAGTATTTT. Encoded protein: CASSPRRAHTQYF. The chain joins TRBV11-2 to TRBJ2-3; D perhaps matches TRBD2 (6 bases). Germline V gene data show CDR1 as SGHAT and CDR2 as FQNNGV. V shed 5 bases and J shed 7 bases, with 13 bases lying between them. There are 13 residues in the CDR3.

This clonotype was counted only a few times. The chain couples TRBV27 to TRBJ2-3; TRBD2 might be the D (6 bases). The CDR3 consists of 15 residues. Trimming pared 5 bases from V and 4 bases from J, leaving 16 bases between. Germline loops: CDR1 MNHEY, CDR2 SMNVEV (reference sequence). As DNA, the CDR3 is TGTGCCAGCAGTATAGCGGTCCTATGGGCAGATACGCAGTATTTT. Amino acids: CASSIAVLWADTQYF.

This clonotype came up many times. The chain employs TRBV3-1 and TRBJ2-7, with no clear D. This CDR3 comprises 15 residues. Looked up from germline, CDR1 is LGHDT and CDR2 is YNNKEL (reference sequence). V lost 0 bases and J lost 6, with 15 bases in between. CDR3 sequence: CASSQDNRDWGEQYF. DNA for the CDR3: TGTGCCAGCAGCCAAGATAACCGAGACTGGGGCGAGCAGTACTTC.

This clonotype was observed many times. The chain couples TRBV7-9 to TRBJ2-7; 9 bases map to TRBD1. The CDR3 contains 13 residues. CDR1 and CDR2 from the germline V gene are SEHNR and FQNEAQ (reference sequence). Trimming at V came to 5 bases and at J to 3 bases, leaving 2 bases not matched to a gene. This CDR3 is CASSPGQGYEQYF. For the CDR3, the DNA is TGTGCCAGCAGCCCGGGACAGGGCTACGAGCAGTACTTC.

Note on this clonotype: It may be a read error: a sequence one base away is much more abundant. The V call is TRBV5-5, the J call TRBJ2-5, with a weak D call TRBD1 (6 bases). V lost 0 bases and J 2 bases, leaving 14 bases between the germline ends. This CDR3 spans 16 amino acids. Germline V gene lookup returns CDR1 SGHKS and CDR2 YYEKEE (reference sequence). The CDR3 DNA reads TGTGCCAGCAGCTTGGAGGTTGGGACATCACAAGAGACCCAGTACTTC. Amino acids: CASSLEVGTSQETQYF.

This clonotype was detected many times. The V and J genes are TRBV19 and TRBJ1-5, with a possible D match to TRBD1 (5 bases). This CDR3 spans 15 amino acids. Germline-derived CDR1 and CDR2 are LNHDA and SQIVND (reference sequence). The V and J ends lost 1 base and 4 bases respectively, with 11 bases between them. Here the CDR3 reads CASSIVREGNQPQHF. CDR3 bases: TGTGCCAGTAGTATAGTCAGGGAAGGAAATCAGCCCCAGCATTTT.

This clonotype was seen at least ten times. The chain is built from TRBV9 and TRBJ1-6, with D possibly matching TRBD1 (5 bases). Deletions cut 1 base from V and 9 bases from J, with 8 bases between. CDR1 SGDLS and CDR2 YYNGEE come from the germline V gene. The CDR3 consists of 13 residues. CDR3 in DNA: TGTGCCAGCAGCGTAAAGAGGGGTTCACCCCTCCACTTT. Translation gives CASSVKRGSPLHF.

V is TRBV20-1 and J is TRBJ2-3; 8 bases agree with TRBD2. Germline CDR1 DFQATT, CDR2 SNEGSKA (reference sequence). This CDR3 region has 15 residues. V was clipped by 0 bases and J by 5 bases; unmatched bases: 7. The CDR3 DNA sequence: TGCAGTGCTAGAGATCCAGCGGGAGTGGTAGATACGCAGTATTTT. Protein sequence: CSARDPAGVVDTQYF.

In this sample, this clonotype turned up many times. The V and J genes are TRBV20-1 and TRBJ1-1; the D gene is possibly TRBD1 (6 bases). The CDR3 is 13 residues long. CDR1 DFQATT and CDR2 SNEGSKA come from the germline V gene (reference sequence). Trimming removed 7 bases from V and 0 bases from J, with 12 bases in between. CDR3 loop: CSGGGSLNTEAFF. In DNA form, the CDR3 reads TGCAGTGGGGGGGGCAGTTTGAACACTGAAGCTTTCTTT.

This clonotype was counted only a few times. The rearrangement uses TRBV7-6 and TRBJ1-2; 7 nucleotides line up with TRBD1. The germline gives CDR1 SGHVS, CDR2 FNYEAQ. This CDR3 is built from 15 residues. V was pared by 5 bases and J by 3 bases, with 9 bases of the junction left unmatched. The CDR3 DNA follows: TGTGCCAGCAGCGCCAGACAGGGACCCTACTATGGCTACACCTTC. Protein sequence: CASSARQGPYYGYTF.